This T cell receptor (beta chain) was identified during a study of technical replicates of blood from a handful of donors. Data came from immunoSEQ multiplex PCR; TCRdb stores just in-frame clones and leaves some out. The data hold over 55,000 clones, with over 85% observed a single time. Germline V lookup: CDR1 SGHTA, CDR2 FQGNSA. The CDR3 contains 15 residues. With V trimmed by 6 bases and J by 10 bases, 12 bases remained unmatched. The TCR originated in a human donor in good health. Some clones in this sample may be carry-over from other donors' samples. The J gene is TRBJ1-4, the V gene TRBV7-2; 9 bases align to TRBD1. Material for sequencing was PBMCs. CDR3 bases: TGTGCCAGCAGACCAGAGGGACAGGGCTGGGGAAAACTGTTTTTT. Encoded protein: CASRPEGQGWGKLFF.